The clone carrying this T cell receptor (beta chain) has just a few counts. cDNA came from about 0.5 to 1 ug RNA primed by random hexamers. The CDR3 of TCR beta was amplified by immunoSEQ multiplex PCR across 54 Vbeta and 13 Jbeta. Each CDR3 protein is one row after TCRdb ran MiXCR on the immunoSEQ multiplex PCR reads. In the table there are some 200,000 distinct CDR3 sequences, roughly 90% of which are singletons. This entry is derived from a study of CD8 T cells in Susac syndrome. Sequencing used CD8+ T cells from PBMCs. The clonotype comes from a human donor with multiple sclerosis.

The CDR3 nucleotides are TGTGCCAGCAGTTTTTCCGGGAACACTGAAGCTTTCTTT. This encodes CASSFSGNTEAFF. This chain connects TRBV12-3 or TRBV12-4 to TRBJ1-1; the D is unclear. V shed 3 bases and J shed 1 base, with 6 bases lying between them. CDR3 length: 13 amino acids.